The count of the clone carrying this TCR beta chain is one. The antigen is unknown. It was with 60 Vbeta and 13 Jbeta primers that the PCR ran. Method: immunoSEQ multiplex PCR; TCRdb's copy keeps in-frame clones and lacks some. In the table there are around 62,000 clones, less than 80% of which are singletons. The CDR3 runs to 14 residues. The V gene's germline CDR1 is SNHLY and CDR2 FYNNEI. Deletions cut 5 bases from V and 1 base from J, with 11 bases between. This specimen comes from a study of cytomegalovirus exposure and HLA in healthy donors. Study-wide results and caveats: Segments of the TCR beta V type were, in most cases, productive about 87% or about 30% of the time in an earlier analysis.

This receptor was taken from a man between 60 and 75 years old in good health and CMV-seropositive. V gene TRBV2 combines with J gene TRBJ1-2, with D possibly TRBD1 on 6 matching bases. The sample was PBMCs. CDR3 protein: CASSFGTLNYGYTF. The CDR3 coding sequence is TGTGCCAGCAGTTTCGGGACACTTAACTATGGCTACACCTTC.